The next 22 T cell receptor beta chains were all read from a single sample in a study of cytomegalovirus exposure and HLA in healthy donors. Generated by immunoSEQ multiplex PCR, the TCRdb table keeps only in-frame clones and is missing some. The repertoire holds approximately 62,000 clones, with 92% as singletons. The sample consisted of PBMCs. These receptor sequences come from a young woman in good health and CMV-seronegative.

The chain combines TRBV12-2 with TRBJ2-7; TRBD1 is the table's D call and was not checked against the DNA. TRBV12-2 is assigned pseudogene status. The CDR3 spans 15 residues. The CDR3 bases are TGTGCAAGTCGCTTAGCGGGGGACAGGGGCTACGAGCAGTACTTC. It yields the protein CASRLAGDRGYEQYF.

The V call is TRBV20-1, the J call TRBJ2-5; D possibly corresponds to TRBD2 (5 bases). CDR3 length: 11 amino acids. Germline lookup yields CDR1 DFQATT and CDR2 SNEGSKA (reference sequence). With 6 bases removed from V and 1 base from J, the gap between germline ends came to 6 bases. In DNA form, the CDR3 reads TGCAGTGCCGGGATCCAAGAGACCCAGTACTTC. This translates into CSAGIQETQYF.

The chain employs TRBV7-3 and TRBJ1-2; 9 bases agree with TRBD1. J gave up 1 base and V 5 bases, and 5 bases lay outside the gene matches. CDR3 length: 15 residues. Germline V lookup: CDR1 SGHTA, CDR2 FQGTGA. The CDR3 nucleotides read TGTGCCAGCAGCCCCCGGACAGGGGTTAACTATGGCTACACCTTC. Its translation is CASSPRTGVNYGYTF.

The chain uses TRBV4-2 and TRBJ2-1; TRBD2 aligns across 10 bases. CDR3 length: 14 residues. Per the germline V gene, CDR1 is LGHNA and CDR2 is YNFKEQ. With 1 base clipped from V and 10 bases from J, the junction kept 4 bases outside the gene matches. The CDR3 sequence is CASSQVLAGDEQFF. CDR3 nucleotides: TGTGCCAGCAGCCAAGTTCTAGCGGGAGACGAGCAGTTCTTC.

This chain links TRBV6-1 with TRBJ2-3; TRBD2 aligns across 11 bases. Germline values: CDR1 MNHNS, CDR2 SASEGT. V was clipped by 7 bases and J by 11 bases; unmatched bases: 8. The CDR3 runs 13 residues. The DNA of the CDR3 is TGTGCCAGCACTATAGCGGGGGGGTTTGTGCAGTATTTT. Translation: CASTIAGGFVQYF.

The chain combines TRBV7-9 with TRBJ2-5, with D possibly being TRBD1 (5 bases). Germline values: CDR1 SEHNR, CDR2 FQNEAQ (reference sequence). The CDR3 has 13 amino acids. V was cut by 8 bases and J by 1 base, with 11 bases left in between. The CDR3 region has the DNA TGTGCCAGCTCGACAGCCTTCCAAGAGACCCAGTACTTC. Translating it yields CASSTAFQETQYF.

The count of this clone is one. In DNA form, the CDR3 reads TGTGCCAGCAGCACGTATATCGGGAACTTAATCCCGTACTTC. This encodes CASSTYIGNLIPYF. V and J are TRBV28 and TRBJ2-7; perhaps TRBD2 as D (5 bases). CDR1 and CDR2 (germline): MDHEN, SYDVKM. Trimming pared 6 bases from V and 12 bases from J, leaving 24 bases between. The CDR3 sequence is 14 residues long.

The DNA of the CDR3 is TGTGCCAGCAGACCCACAGGGGTGGATACGCAGTATTTT. Translating it yields CASRPTGVDTQYF. V is TRBV2 and J is TRBJ2-3; 7 bases line up with TRBD1. The CDR3 is made up of 13 amino acids. The junction had 6 bases not matched to a gene; V was cut back by 6 bases and J by 6 bases. The germline V gene has CDR1 SNHLY and CDR2 FYNNEI.

J is TRBJ1-2 and V is TRBV28; the D is unclear. The V gene's germline CDR1 is MDHEN and CDR2 SYDVKM. The germline V and J ends were trimmed by 5 bases and 8 bases, with 12 bases remaining between them. The CDR3 runs 12 residues. CDR3 region: CASSVGRRGYTF. CDR3 DNA: TGTGCCAGCAGTGTGGGCCGACGGGGCTACACCTTC.

J is TRBJ1-4 and V is TRBV11-2; D may be TRBD1 (6 bases). Germline CDR1 is SGHAT and CDR2 is FQNNGV. With 6 bases removed from V and 6 bases from J, the gap between germline ends came to 17 bases. CDR3 length: 15 amino acids. CDR3: CASRTPPQGDEKLFF. CDR3 nucleotide sequence: TGTGCCAGCAGAACTCCGCCACAGGGTGATGAAAAACTGTTTTTT.

This chain connects TRBV11-2 to TRBJ2-7; 10 nucleotides line up with TRBD2. Germline trimming cut 3 bases from V and 2 bases from J; bases unmatched to any gene: 7. This CDR3 comprises 16 residues. CDR1 and CDR2 (germline): SGHAT, FQNNGV. This CDR3 is CASSLGFSGGTYEQYF. CDR3 sequence (DNA): TGTGCCAGCAGCTTGGGATTTAGCGGGGGGACCTACGAGCAGTACTTC.

This clone was detected once. The gene calls are TRBV19 and TRBJ2-3, with TRBD2 as a possible D gene (6 bases). With 8 bases removed from V and 3 bases from J, the gap between germline ends came to 12 bases. Germline V gives CDR1 LNHDA, CDR2 SQIVND (reference sequence). The CDR3 sequence is 13 residues long. The CDR3, as DNA: TGTGCCAGTTCCCTGGGGGGAACAGATACGCAGTATTTT. The encoded protein is CASSLGGTDTQYF. The variable domain in full, with the rest retrieved from reference TRBV19 and TRBJ2-3, is DGGITQSPKYLFRKEGQNVTLSCEQNLNHDAMYWYRQDPGQGLRLIYYSQIVNDFQKGDIAEGYSVSREKKESFPLTVTSAQKNPTAFYLCASSLGGTDTQYFGPGTRLTVL.

The rearrangement links TRBV29-1 to TRBJ2-7; 10 positions match TRBD1. V lost 8 bases, J lost 1 base, and 5 bases stayed unmatched. Germline V lookup: CDR1 SQVTM, CDR2 ANQGSEA. This CDR3 contains 13 residues. This chain's CDR3 is CSIGTGASYEQYF. CDR3 sequence (DNA): TGCAGCATCGGGACAGGGGCTTCCTACGAGCAGTACTTC.

The rearrangement links TRBV6-1 to TRBJ1-3; D not resolved. V gave up 4 bases and J gave up 4 bases, with 11 bases separating them. The CDR3 runs 14 residues. Germline V CDR1 and CDR2: MNHNS, SASEGT. This chain's CDR3 is CASSARGHGNTIYF. CDR3 in DNA: TGTGCCAGCAGTGCCCGCGGTCACGGAAACACCATATATTTT.

This clone has a single count. The same CDR3 arises from other DNA sequences in this sample as well. The chain is built from TRBV5-1 and TRBJ2-3; D possibly corresponds to TRBD2 (5 bases). The CDR3 runs 13 residues. The V and J ends lost 0 bases and 6 bases respectively, with 8 bases between them. CDR1 and CDR2 from the germline V gene are SGHRS and YFSETQ. This CDR3 is CASSLAGEDTQYF. The CDR3 region has the DNA TGCGCCAGCAGCTTGGCCGGGGAGGATACGCAGTATTTT. The entire variable domain, with the rest obtained from reference TRBV5-1 and TRBJ2-3, is as follows: KAGVTQTPRYLIKTRGQQVTLSCSPISGHRSVSWYQQTPGQGLQFLFEYFSETQRNKGNFPGRFSGRQFSNSRSEMNVSTLELGDSALYLCASSLAGEDTQYFGPGTRLTVL.

V usage is TRBV6-1 and J usage is TRBJ2-7, with 12 bases that match TRBD2. Germline lookup yields CDR1 MNHNS and CDR2 SASEGT. The CDR3 length is 15 residues. The V gene end was trimmed by 1 base and the J gene end by 2 bases; junction bases not matched to a gene: 0. The CDR3 coding sequence is TGTGCCAGCAGTGAAGGACTAGCGGGAGCCTACGAGCAGTACTTC. It yields the protein CASSEGLAGAYEQYF.

The V call is TRBV5-1, the J call TRBJ1-1, with a possible D match to TRBD1 (5 bases). This CDR3 comprises 14 residues. Germline-derived CDR1 and CDR2 are SGHRS and YFSETQ. V was shortened by 0 bases and J by 6 bases, with 12 bases between the two germline ends. The CDR3 DNA reads as TGCGCCAGCAGCTTGGGGGGGGTCGGGGCTGAAGCTTTCTTT. Translating gives CASSLGGVGAEAFF.

V gene TRBV27 combines with J gene TRBJ2-1; D might be TRBD1 (6 bases). Germline CDR1 reads MNHEY; CDR2 reads SMNVEV (reference sequence). Trimming removed 10 bases at V and 8 bases at J, with 18 bases between. The CDR3 runs to 13 residues. CDR3 bases: TGTGCCACCTCCTGGGGGCTGCGCTATGAGCAGTTCTTC. Translation gives CATSWGLRYEQFF.

V and J are TRBV9 and TRBJ2-1; TRBD2 is a possible D gene (5 bases). This CDR3 region has 13 residues. Germline CDR1 reads SGDLS; CDR2 reads YYNGEE. Trimming left V 0 bases short and J 10 bases short, with 11 bases between. CDR3 protein: CASSVGDASEQFF. For the CDR3, the DNA is TGTGCCAGCAGCGTAGGAGATGCTAGCGAGCAGTTCTTC.

The chain employs TRBV18 and TRBJ2-5, with D perhaps TRBD2 (6 bases). CDR1 and CDR2 from the germline V gene are KGHSH and LQKENI. The CDR3 runs to 16 residues. Trimming shortened V by 3 bases and J by 5 bases, and 19 bases separated the two germline ends. CDR3 coding DNA: TGTGCCAGCTCACCGGTCAGGACCGGGGGTTGGGAGACCCAGTACTTC. This gives the protein CASSPVRTGGWETQYF.

This chain joins TRBV28 and TRBJ2-5, with 11 bases lining up with TRBD2. This CDR3 comprises 15 residues. The V gene's germline CDR1 is MDHEN and CDR2 SYDVKM. Trimming took 4 bases from V and 3 from J; bases not matched to a gene: 4. The CDR3 DNA is TGTGCCAGCAGTTCCTATAGCGGGGGGGAAGAGACCCAGTACTTC. Protein sequence: CASSSYSGGEETQYF.

This chain uses TRBV4-1 with TRBJ1-3; the D gene is possibly TRBD1 (6 bases). The ends were cut back, 1 base at V and 3 bases at J, with 7 bases in the middle. The CDR3 is made up of 14 amino acids. Germline V gives CDR1 MGHRA, CDR2 YSYEKL. CDR3 sequence (DNA): TGCGCCAGCAGCCAAGTACAGGGTGGAAACACCATATATTTT. It is translated as CASSQVQGGNTIYF.